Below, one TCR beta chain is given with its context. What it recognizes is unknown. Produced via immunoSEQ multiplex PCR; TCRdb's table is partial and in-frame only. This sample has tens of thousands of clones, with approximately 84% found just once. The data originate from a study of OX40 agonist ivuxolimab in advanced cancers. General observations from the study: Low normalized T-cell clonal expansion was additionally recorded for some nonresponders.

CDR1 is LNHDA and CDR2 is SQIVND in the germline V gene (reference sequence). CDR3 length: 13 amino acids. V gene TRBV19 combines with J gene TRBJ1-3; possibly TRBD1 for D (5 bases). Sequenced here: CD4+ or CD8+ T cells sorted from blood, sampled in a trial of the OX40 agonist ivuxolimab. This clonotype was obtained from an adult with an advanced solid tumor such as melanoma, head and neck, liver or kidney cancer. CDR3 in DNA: TGTGCTTCGGGGGACCTCTCTGGAAACACCATATATTTT. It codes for CASGDLSGNTIYF.